This TCR beta chain was recorded in a study of cytomegalovirus exposure and HLA in healthy donors. As for the study in general: Out of approximately 170 million T cells, an earlier analysis found roughly 110 million unique TCR beta sequences in total. An early release of data contained 75 million to 100 million unique TCRs, which came from HLA-typed donors.

The PCR contained 60 Vbeta and 13 Jbeta primers. Libraries were prepared by immunoSEQ multiplex PCR; TCRdb keeps only in-frame clonotypes and omits some of them. The sample has 110,000 to 150,000 clones; around 80% are singletons. The CDR3 totals 14 residues. CDR1 is LNHDA and CDR2 is SQIVND in the germline V gene (reference sequence). Trimming stripped 6 bases from V and 5 bases from J, with 13 bases between. General study results and limits: It was shown in a later analysis that HLA-associated TCR beta chains were more clonally expanded than other, equally common chains.

In regard to this clone: Its antigen is not known.

The clonotype was recovered from a boy under 10 years old in good health and CMV-seronegative. The chain is built from TRBV19 and TRBJ1-4, with D hard to call. The material sequenced was PBMCs. CDR3 residues: CASRPGPSNEKLFF. In DNA, the CDR3 is TGTGCCAGTAGACCCGGGCCTAGCAATGAAAAACTGTTTTTT. Full variable domain (outside the CDR3, taken from reference TRBV19 and TRBJ1-4): DGGITQSPKYLFRKEGQNVTLSCEQNLNHDAMYWYRQDPGQGLRLIYYSQIVNDFQKGDIAEGYSVSREKKESFPLTVTSAQKNPTAFYLCASRPGPSNEKLFFGSGTQLSVL.